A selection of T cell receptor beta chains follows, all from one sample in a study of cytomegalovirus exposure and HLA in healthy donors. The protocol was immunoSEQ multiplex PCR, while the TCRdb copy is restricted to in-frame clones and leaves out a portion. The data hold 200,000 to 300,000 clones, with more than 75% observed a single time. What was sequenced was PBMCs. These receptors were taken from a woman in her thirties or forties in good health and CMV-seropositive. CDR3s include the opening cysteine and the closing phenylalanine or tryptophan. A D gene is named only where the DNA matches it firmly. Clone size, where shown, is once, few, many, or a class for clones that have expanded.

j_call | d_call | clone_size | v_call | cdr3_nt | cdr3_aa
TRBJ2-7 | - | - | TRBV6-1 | TGTGCCAGCAGGGCCACCTCCTACGAGCAGTACTTC | CASRATSYEQYF
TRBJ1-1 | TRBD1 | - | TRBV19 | TGTGCCAGCTCCGCTCGGGACAGAGCTGAAGCTTTCTTT | CASSARDRAEAFF
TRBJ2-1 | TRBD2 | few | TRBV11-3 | TGTGCCAGCAGCTTAGTCCGCGGGAGTGGTAATGAGCAGTTCTTC | CASSLVRGSGNEQFF
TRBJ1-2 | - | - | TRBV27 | TGTGCCAGCGCGCGGGGGGAGGGCTATGGCTACACCTTC | CASARGEGYGYTF
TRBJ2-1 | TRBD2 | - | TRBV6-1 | TGTGCCAGCATTAGCGGGAGGATTTACAATGAGCAGTTCTTC | CASISGRIYNEQFF
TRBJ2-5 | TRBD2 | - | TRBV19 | TGTGCCAGTAGTCCCCGACTAGCGGCCGCGGGGGAGACCCAGTACTTC | CASSPRLAAAGETQYF
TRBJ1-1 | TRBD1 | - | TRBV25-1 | TGTGCCAGCAGTGTAGGGACAGGTAAAGCTTTCTTT | CASSVGTGKAFF
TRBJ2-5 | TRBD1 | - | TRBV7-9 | TGTGCCAGCAGCTCCCTGACAGGGGAAGAGACCCAGTACTTC | CASSSLTGEETQYF
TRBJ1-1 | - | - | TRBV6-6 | TGTGCCAGCAGTTACGCCGGGACAAACACTGAAGCTTTCTTT | CASSYAGTNTEAFF
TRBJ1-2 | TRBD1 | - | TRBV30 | TGTGCCTGGATGACAGGGATGGGTGGCTACACCTTC | CAWMTGMGGYTF
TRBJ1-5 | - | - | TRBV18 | TGTGCCAGCTCACCCCTAAGAACTCAGCCCCAGCATTTT | CASSPLRTQPQHF
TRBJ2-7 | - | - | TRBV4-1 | TGCGCCAGCAGCCAAGAACATGGAGACCTGTTGGACGAGCAGTACTTC | CASSQEHGDLLDEQYF
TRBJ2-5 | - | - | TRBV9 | TGTGCCAGCAGCGAGGGGGGGCGAGAGACCCAGTACTTC | CASSEGGRETQYF
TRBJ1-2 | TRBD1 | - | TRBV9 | TGTGCCAGCAGCGCCCTGACAGGGGGCGATGGCTACACCTTC | CASSALTGGDGYTF
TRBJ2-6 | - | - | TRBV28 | TGTGCCAGCAGTTTATCCGCTGGGGCCAACGTCCTGACTTTC | CASSLSAGANVLTF
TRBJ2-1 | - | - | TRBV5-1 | TGCGCCAGCAGCTTGACGTCCCGGGTGAGCTCCTACAATGAGCAGTTCTTC | CASSLTSRVSSYNEQFF
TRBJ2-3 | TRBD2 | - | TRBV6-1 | TGTGCCAGCAGTGAATGGGCTAGCGGGGGTTCAGATACGCAGTATTTT | CASSEWASGGSDTQYF
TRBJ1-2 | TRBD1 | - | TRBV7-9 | TGTGCCAGCAGCGCAGACAGGGAGATGGGTGGCTACACCTTC | CASSADREMGGYTF
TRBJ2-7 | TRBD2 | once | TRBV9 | TGTGCCAGCAGCCCAAAAGGACTAGCGGAAACCCACTACGAGCAGTACTTC | CASSPKGLAETHYEQYF
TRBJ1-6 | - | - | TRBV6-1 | TGTGCCAGCAGGATGGACAGATATTCACCCCTCCACTTT | CASRMDRYSPLHF
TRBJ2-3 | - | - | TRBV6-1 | TGTGCCAGCTCCCGGACAGCTAGCACAGATACGCAGTATTTT | CASSRTASTDTQYF
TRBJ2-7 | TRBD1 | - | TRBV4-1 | TGCGCCAGCAGCCAAGTCGGTTCCAGGGGGCCCTACGAGCAGTACTTC | CASSQVGSRGPYEQYF
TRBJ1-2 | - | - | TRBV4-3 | TGCGCCAGCAGCCAAGATGTGGGAGTTAACTATGGCTACACCTTC | CASSQDVGVNYGYTF
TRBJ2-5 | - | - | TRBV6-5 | TGTGCCAGCAGTTACGAGGGCCCGGTGGCCCAGTACTTC | CASSYEGPVAQYF
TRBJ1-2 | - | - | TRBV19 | TGTGCCAGTAGTATGGGACAAACCTATGGCTACACCTTC | CASSMGQTYGYTF
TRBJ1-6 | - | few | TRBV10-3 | TGTGCCCCGAGGAGTCCGGACCCAAGGGGCTCCTATAATTCACCCCTCCACTTT | CAPRSPDPRGSYNSPLHF
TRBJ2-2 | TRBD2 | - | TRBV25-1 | TGTGCCAGCAGTGAATTCGGCGGGGGGGCAACGGTCGGGGAGCTGTTTTTT | CASSEFGGGATVGELFF
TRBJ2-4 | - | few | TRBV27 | TGTGCCAGCAGTGCCCCGGGGAACATTCAGTACTTC | CASSAPGNIQYF
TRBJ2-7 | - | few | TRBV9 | TGTGCCAGCAGCTCCGCGGCGGGGATCGGCTACGAGCAGTACTTC | CASSSAAGIGYEQYF
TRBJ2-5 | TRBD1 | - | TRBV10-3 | TGTGCCATCAGGGGGGACAGGGTAGAGCCCCAGTACTTC | CAIRGDRVEPQYF
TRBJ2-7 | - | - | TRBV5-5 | TGTGCCAGCAGCTCCACCCGGTCCGAGCAGTACTTC | CASSSTRSEQYF
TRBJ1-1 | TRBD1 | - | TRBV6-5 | TGTGCCAGCAGTTACCGAGTCCCCGGACAGGGGGACGCGGCTTTCTTT | CASSYRVPGQGDAAFF